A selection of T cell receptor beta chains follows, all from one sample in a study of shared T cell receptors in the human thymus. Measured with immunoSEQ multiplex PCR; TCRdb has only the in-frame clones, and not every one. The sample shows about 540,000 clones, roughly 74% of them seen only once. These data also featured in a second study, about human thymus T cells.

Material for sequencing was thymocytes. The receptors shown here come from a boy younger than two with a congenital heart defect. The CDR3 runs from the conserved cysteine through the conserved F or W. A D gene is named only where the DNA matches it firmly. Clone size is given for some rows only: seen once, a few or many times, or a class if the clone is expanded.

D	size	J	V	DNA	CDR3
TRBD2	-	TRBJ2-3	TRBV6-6	TGTGCCAGCATTCATCTAGCGGGCCCCACAGATACGCAGTATTTT	CASIHLAGPTDTQYF
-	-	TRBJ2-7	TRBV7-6	TGTGCCAGCAGCTACTCTGGACAGGAGCAGTACTTC	CASSYSGQEQYF
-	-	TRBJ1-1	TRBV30	TGTGCCTGGAGTGTATTGCGGGACACTGAAGCTTTCTTT	CAWSVLRDTEAFF
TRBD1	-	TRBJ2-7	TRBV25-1	TGTGCCAGCAGTACTCTATTGGGACAGGATCGATACGAGCAGTACTTC	CASSTLLGQDRYEQYF
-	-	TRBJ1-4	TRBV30	TGTGCCTGGAGGATGAAGACAGCTGGTGAAAAACTGTTTTTT	CAWRMKTAGEKLFF
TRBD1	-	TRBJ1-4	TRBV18	TGTGCCAGCTCACTGACCAACAGGGGAAGGGGTTTGGTCTCTTACGAAAAACTGTTTTTT	CASSLTNRGRGLVSYEKLFF
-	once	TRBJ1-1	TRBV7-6	TGTGCCAGCAGCCCAAGGGGGAGATCGGACACTGAAGCTTTCTTT	CASSPRGRSDTEAFF
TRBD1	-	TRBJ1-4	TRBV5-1	TGCGCCAGCAGCTTGAGGTCCCGGACAGGGGGGAATGAAAAACTGTTTTTT	CASSLRSRTGGNEKLFF
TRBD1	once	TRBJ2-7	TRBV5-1	TGCGCCAGCAGCTTGCAAATGATACGGGACAGGGGTTACGAGCAGTACTTC	CASSLQMIRDRGYEQYF
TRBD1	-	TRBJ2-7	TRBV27	TGTGCCAGCAGTACGGGACAGGGGTTCGACGAGCAGTACTTC	CASSTGQGFDEQYF
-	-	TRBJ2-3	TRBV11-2	TGTGCCAGCAGCTTAGACCCAGCGGAGGTAGACACAGATACGCAGTATTTT	CASSLDPAEVDTDTQYF
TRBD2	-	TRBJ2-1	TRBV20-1	TGCAGTGCTCGGCTTCGGGGGGAGTTCTTC	CSARLRGEFF
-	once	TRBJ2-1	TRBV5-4	TGTGCCAGCAGCTTGCTGGGGGGAGTGATGAGCAATGAGCAGTTCTTC	CASSLLGGVMSNEQFF
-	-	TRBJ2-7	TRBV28	TGTGCCAGCAGTCACGCGACAGTCGCCTACGAGCAGTACTTC	CASSHATVAYEQYF
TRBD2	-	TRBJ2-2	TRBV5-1	TGCGCCAGCAGCCTGACGCGGGGGGGTACCGGGGAGCTGTTTTTT	CASSLTRGGTGELFF
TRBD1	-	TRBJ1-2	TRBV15	TGTGCCACCAGCAGGAGGGATGAAATTACAGGGGCGGATGGCTACACCTTC	CATSRRDEITGADGYTF
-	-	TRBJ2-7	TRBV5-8	TGTGCCAGCAGCTCGTTTGGGGGGATCCCTTACGAGCAGTACTTC	CASSSFGGIPYEQYF